The TCR beta chain described here comes from a study of regulatory T cells in long-lasting Graves disease. Library construction for TCR beta used iRepertoire HTBI primers and Arm-PCR of CDR3 regions. TCRdb reanalysed the multiplex PCR reads using MiXCR and keeps one entry per CDR3 protein. The profile shows some 340,000 distinct CDR3 sequences, roughly 10% of them singletons. This clonotype has just a few counts. The V gene's germline CDR1 is SQVTM and CDR2 ANQGSEA. Trimming cost V 4 bases and J 7 bases, with 10 bases left between them. This CDR3 has 11 amino acids. Regarding time point: newly diagnosed GD, antithyroid drugs for less than 3 months. The TCR library used RNA extracted from PBMCs. Separately, the same data were catalogued under a study of T cells in Graves' hyperthyroidism and ophthalmopathy.

This chain uses TRBV29-1 with TRBJ1-2, with D tentatively TRBD1 (5 bases). The specimen comprised peripheral blood mononuclear cells (PBMCs), sampled at new diagnosis, from a patient treated with antithyroid drugs. This TCR was recovered from a woman between 18 and 29 years old with Graves disease. Written as DNA, the CDR3 is TGCAGCGTTGGGGGCGCGAGTGGCTACACCTTC. This gives the protein CSVGGASGYTF.